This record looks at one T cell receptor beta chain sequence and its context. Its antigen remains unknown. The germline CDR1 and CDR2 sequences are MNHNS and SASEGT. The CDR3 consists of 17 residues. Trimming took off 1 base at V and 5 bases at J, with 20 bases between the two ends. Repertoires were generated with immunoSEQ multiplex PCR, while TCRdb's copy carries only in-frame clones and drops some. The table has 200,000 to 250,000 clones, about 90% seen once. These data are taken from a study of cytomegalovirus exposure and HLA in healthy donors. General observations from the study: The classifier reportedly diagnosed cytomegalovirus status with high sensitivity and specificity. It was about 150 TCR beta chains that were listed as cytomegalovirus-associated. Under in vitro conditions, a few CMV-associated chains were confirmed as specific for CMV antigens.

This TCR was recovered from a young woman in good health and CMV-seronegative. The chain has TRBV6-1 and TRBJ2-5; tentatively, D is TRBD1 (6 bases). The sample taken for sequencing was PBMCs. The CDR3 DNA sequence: TGTGCCAGCAGTGAAGGCTTTAGCAGGGGATCGGGGGAGACCCAGTACTTC. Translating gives CASSEGFSRGSGETQYF.